This TCR beta chain was sequenced during a study of human T cells and chemical hapten exposure. For the study at large: Slight differences in pooled library volume were the main source of varying TCR yields across samples. General observations from the study: The study found that DPC sensitization did not change TCRs above 1 in 1000 frequency.

One entry per CDR3 protein, called by TCRdb with MiXCR from the RACE reads. This table holds about 190,000 distinct CDR3 sequences, about 25% found once. As regards this clonotype: What it binds is unknown.

Time point noted: patch test 3, about 24 weeks after DPC sensitization. Treatment in this sample: therapeutic diphenylcyclopropenone sensitization with weekly scalp DPC. Non-pregnant alopecia patients aged 18 to 70, suitable for DPC therapy. V shed 0 bases, J shed 3 bases, and the junction held 5 bases outside the gene matches. CDR3 size: 14 residues. CDR1 is DFQATT, CDR2 SNEGSKA, per germline (reference sequence). The clonotype comes from a woman between 35 and 50 years old with alopecia areata. Some clones in this sample may be carry-over from other donors' samples. This chain connects TRBV20-1 to TRBJ2-7, with 7 bases aligning to TRBD2. The specimen was whole blood, collected in connection with sensitization to the hapten diphenylcyclopropenone (DPC). In nucleotides, the CDR3 is TGCAGTGCTAGAGATCGGCTAGCGGTCTACGAGCAGTACTTC. The encoded protein is CSARDRLAVYEQYF.